This T cell receptor beta chain originates from a study of T cells after yellow fever vaccination. Study conclusions and caveats: CD4 and CD8 compartments shared a small share of clonotypes. At about 97% for CD4 and approximately 88% for CD8, most primary-vaccination clones showed up again after the booster.

This clonotype was picked up many times. TCRdb re-derived calls from the 5' RACE reads in MiXCR, one entry per CDR3 protein. The sample lists about 13,000 distinct CDR3 sequences, 4% to 6% seen once, with approximately 50% in the top ten. V was cut by 4 bases and J by 4 bases, with 19 bases left in between. Germline CDR1 reads WSHSY; CDR2 reads SAAADI. The CDR3 runs to 16 residues. The TCR sequence derives from a man aged 25 to 45 who received the YFV17D yellow fever vaccine. The rearrangement links TRBV10-2 to TRBJ2-5; D ambiguous. The sample was PBMCs, either bulk or a sorted T-cell subset (CD4+, CD8+, memory, or dextramer-sorted; not recorded which), taken 45 days after the yellow fever booster vaccination. CDR3 loop: CASSVWDSGVRETQYF. The CDR3 bases are TGCGCCAGCAGTGTATGGGATAGTGGGGTGCGAGAGACCCAGTACTTC.